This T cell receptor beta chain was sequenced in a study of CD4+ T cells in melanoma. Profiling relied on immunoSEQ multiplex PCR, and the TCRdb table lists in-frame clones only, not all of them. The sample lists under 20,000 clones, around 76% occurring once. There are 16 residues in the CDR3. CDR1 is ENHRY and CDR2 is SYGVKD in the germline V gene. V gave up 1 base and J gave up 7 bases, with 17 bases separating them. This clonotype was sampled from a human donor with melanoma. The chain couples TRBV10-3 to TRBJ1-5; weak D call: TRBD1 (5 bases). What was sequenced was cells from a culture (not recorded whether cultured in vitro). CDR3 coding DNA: TGTGCCATCAGTGAGTGGGGGAACTCTGGTGGGCAGCCCCAGCATTTT. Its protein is CAISEWGNSGGQPQHF.